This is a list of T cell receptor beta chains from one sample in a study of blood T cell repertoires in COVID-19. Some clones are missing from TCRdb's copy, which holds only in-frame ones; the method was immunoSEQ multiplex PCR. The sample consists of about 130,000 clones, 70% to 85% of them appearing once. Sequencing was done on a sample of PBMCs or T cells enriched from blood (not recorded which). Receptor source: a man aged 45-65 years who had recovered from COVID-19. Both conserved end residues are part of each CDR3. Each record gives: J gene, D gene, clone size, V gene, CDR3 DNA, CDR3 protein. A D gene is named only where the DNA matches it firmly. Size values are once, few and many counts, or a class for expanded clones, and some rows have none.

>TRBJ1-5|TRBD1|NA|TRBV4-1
TGCGCCAGCAGCCAAGGAGGGGGCGGATCTAGCAATCAGCCCCAGCATTTT
CASSQGGGGSSNQPQHF
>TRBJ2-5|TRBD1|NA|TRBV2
TGTGCCAGCAGCCGACAGGGGGCTGGAGAGACCCAGTACTTC
CASSRQGAGETQYF
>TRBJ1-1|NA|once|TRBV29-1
TGCAGCGTTGCCCGTCAACAGGGAACTGAAGCTTTCTTT
CSVARQQGTEAFF
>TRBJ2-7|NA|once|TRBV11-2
TGTGCCAGCAGCCTTTCTACCCTCTATGGGCATCTCGAGCAGTACTTC
CASSLSTLYGHLEQYF
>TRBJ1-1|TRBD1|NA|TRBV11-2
TGTGCCAGCAGTCTTCGTGGGACAGGGACCGCCACTGAAGCTTTCTTT
CASSLRGTGTATEAFF
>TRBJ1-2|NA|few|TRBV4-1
TGCGCCAGCAGCCAAGTAGGTCAGGGATATGGCTACACCTTC
CASSQVGQGYGYTF
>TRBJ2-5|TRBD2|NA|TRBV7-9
TGTGCCAGCAGCTGGTCTAGCGGGGGGGACCAAGAGACCCAGTACTTC
CASSWSSGGDQETQYF
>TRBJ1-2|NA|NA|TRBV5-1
TGCGCCAGCAGCTTGCACGGTACTAACTATGGCTACACCTTC
CASSLHGTNYGYTF
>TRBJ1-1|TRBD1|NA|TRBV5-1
TGCGCCAGCAGCCCACAGGGGCGGAACACTGAAGCTTTCTTT
CASSPQGRNTEAFF
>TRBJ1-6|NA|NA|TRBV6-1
TGTGCCAGCAGTGAAAGTAGGGGCGCGACACCCCTCCACTTT
CASSESRGATPLHF
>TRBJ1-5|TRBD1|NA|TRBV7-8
TGTGCCAGCAGCTCCACCGGGACAGGGACCAATCAGCCCCAGCATTTT
CASSSTGTGTNQPQHF
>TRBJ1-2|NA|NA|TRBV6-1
TGTGCCAGCAGTGTCCCCCGGGACATAGATAACTATGGCTACACCTTC
CASSVPRDIDNYGYTF
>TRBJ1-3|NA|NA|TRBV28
TGTGCCAGCAGCCCGGCCGGGGACTCGAGAAACACCATATATTTT
CASSPAGDSRNTIYF
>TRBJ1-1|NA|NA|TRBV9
TGTGCCAGCAGCGTACAGAGCGTGAACACTGAAGCTTTCTTT
CASSVQSVNTEAFF
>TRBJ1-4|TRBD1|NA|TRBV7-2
TGTGCCAGCAGCTTAGGGGACAGGGATAATGAAAAACTGTTTTTT
CASSLGDRDNEKLFF
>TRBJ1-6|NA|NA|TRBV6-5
TGTGCCAGCAGTTACGGTGTAGATTCACCCCTCCACTTT
CASSYGVDSPLHF
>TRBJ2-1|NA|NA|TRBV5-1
TGCGCCAGCAGCCTAAGCAATGAGCAGTTCTTC
CASSLSNEQFF
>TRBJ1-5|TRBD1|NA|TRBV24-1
TGTGCCACCAGCGACAGGGAATATCAGCCCCAGCATTTT
CATSDREYQPQHF
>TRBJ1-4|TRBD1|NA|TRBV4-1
TGCGCCAGCAGCCACCAGGGGGGAAGGGATGAAAAACTGTTTTTT
CASSHQGGRDEKLFF
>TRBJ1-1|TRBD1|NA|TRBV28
TGTGCCAGCAGAACAGGGGTTATGAACACTGAAGCTTTCTTT
CASRTGVMNTEAFF
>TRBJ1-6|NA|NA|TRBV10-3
TGTGCCATCAGTGGACAGGCGAATTCACCCCTCCACTTT
CAISGQANSPLHF
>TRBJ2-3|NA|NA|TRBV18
TGTGCCAGCTCGTACAGGAGCACAGATACGCAGTATTTT
CASSYRSTDTQYF
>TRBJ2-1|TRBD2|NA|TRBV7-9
TGTGCCAGCAGCCGGAGCGGGACCCCCTACAATGAGCAGTTCTTC
CASSRSGTPYNEQFF
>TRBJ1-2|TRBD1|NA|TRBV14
TGTGCCAGCAGCCGCGATGCGGTGCGCCTAAGGACAGGGAAGGATGGCTACACCTTC
CASSRDAVRLRTGKDGYTF
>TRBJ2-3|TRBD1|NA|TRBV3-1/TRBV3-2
TGTGCCAGCAGCCAAGTCGGGACAGGGGGCGCCGATACGCAGTATTTT
CASSQVGTGGADTQYF
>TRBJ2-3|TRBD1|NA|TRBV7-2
TGTGCCAGCAGCTCGGGACAGGGAGACACAGATACGCAGTATTTT
CASSSGQGDTDTQYF
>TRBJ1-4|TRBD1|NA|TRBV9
TGTGCCAGCAGCGGGACAGGGCCGGGTGAAAAACTGTTTTTT
CASSGTGPGEKLFF
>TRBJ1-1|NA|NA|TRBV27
TGTGCCACCCAGGGACACCCGATGAACACTGAAGCTTTCTTT
CATQGHPMNTEAFF
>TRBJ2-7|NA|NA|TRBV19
TGTGCCAGTAGTGGAGACAGGGGAGGGGAGCAGTACTTC
CASSGDRGGEQYF
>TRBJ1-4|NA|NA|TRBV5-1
TGCGCCAGCAGCAACGGGGGATCTGGGGAAAAACTGTTTTTT
CASSNGGSGEKLFF
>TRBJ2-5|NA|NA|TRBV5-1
TGCGCCAGCAGCTTGGTGGGCAGGGCCCCTCAGGAGACCCAGTACTTC
CASSLVGRAPQETQYF
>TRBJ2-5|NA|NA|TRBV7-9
TGTGCCAGCAGCCGGGGGGCAGGGGCTTCCAAAGAGACCCAGTACTTC
CASSRGAGASKETQYF
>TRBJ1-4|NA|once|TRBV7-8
TGTGCCAGCAGCTTAAGGAATATCCGGGGAGAAAAACTGTTTTTT
CASSLRNIRGEKLFF
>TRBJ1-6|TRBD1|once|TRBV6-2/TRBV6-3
TGTGCCAGCAGCTGGACAGGAAGCTCCTATAATTCACCCCTCCACTTT
CASSWTGSSYNSPLHF
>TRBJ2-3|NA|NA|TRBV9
TGTGCCAGCAGCGTTCGCCTAACGAGAGATACGCAGTATTTT
CASSVRLTRDTQYF
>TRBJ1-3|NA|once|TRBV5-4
TGTGCCAGCAGCGCCACAGGGCTCGTTGGAAACACCATATATTTT
CASSATGLVGNTIYF
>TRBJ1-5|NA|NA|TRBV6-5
TGTGCCAGCACTTCGGGAGGCTTGGGCAATCAGCCCCAGCATTTT
CASTSGGLGNQPQHF
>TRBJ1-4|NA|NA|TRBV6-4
TGTGCCAGCAGTGAACGGGGGGTGTCTAATGAAAAACTGTTTTTT
CASSERGVSNEKLFF
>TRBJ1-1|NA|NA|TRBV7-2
TGTGCCAGCAGCTTAGACCGGGGTGCAGGAGAAGCTTTCTTT
CASSLDRGAGEAFF
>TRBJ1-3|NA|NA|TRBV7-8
TGTGCCAGCAGCTTAGTGGGGGCCGGACCGGGAAACACCATATATTTT
CASSLVGAGPGNTIYF
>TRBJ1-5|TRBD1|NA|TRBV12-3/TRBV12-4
TGTGCCAGCAGTTCGACAGGGTACCAGCCCCAGCATTTT
CASSSTGYQPQHF
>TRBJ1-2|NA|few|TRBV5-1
TGCGCCAGCAGCTTGGCTGGGCACGGCTACACCTTC
CASSLAGHGYTF
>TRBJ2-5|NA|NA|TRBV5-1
TGCGCCAGCAGGGGGGACACACAAGAGACCCAGTACTTC
CASRGDTQETQYF
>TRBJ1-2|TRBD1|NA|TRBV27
TGTGCCAGCAGTCCCGGGACAGGGGGCGGTTATGGCTACACCTTC
CASSPGTGGGYGYTF
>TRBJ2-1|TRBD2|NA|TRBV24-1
TGTGCCACCAGTGCCAAGCGGGGTAGCTCCTACAATGAGCAGTTCTTC
CATSAKRGSSYNEQFF
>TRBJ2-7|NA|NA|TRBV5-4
TGTGCCAGCAGAAAAGACAGCTTATCCTACGAGCAGTACTTC
CASRKDSLSYEQYF
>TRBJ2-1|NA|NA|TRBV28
TGTGCCAGCAGTTTAGGGGCAGTAGGTAGGAGTGAGCAGTTCTTC
CASSLGAVGRSEQFF
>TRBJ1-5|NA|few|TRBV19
TGTGCCAGTAGTACGGGTCGGGATTATAGCAATCAGCCCCAGCATTTT
CASSTGRDYSNQPQHF
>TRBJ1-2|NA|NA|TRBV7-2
TGTGCCAGCAGCACCAACTCGGGGTTGGGGGGAGGCTACACCTTC
CASSTNSGLGGGYTF
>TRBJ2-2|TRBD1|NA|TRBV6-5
TGTGCCTCCCACCTCCGGGACAGGAACACCGGGGAGCTGTTTTTT
CASHLRDRNTGELFF
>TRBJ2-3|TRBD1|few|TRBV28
TGTGCCAGCAGCCACCTGGGGACAGACACAGATACGCAGTATTTT
CASSHLGTDTDTQYF
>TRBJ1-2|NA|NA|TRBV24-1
TGTGCCACCAGTGATACTACACGAAACTATGGCTACACCTTC
CATSDTTRNYGYTF
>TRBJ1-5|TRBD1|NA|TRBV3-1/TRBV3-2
TGTGCCAGCAGCCCTCGACAGGGGGAGAATCAGCCCCAGCATTTT
CASSPRQGENQPQHF
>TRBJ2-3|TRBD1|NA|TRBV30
TGTGCCTGGAGTGCGACCGGGACAGCAAGCACAGATACGCAGTATTTT
CAWSATGTASTDTQYF
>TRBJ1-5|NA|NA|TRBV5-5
TGTGCCAGCAGCTTGGGACAGATCAATAGCAATCAGCCCCAGCATTTT
CASSLGQINSNQPQHF
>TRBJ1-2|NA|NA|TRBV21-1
TGTGCCAGAGCGAAAGGCTACACCTTC
CARAKGYTF
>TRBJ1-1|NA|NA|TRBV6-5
TGTGCCAGCAGTTACCTGACACTAGGGACTGAAGCTTTCTTT
CASSYLTLGTEAFF
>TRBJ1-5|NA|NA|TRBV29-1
TGCAGCGTTTCCAGGGGCTCGGATCAGCCCCAGCATTTT
CSVSRGSDQPQHF